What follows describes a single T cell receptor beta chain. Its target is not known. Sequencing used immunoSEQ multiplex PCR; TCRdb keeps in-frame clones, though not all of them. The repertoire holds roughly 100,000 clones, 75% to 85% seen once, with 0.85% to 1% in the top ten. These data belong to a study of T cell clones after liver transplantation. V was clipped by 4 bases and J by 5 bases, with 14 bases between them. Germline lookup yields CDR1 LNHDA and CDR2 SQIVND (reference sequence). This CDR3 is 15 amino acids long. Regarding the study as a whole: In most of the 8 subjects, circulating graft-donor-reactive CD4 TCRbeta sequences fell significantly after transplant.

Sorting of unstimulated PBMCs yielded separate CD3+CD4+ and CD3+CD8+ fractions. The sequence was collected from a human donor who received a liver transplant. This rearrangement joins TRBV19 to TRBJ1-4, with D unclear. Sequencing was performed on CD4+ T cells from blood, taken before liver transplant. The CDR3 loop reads CASSTGGLSNEKLFF. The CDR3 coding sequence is TGTGCCAGTAGTACCGGTGGACTCTCGAATGAAAAACTGTTTTTT.